This is a list of T cell receptor beta chains from one sample in a study of cytomegalovirus exposure and HLA in healthy donors. The repertoire was sequenced with immunoSEQ multiplex PCR; TCRdb's copy has only in-frame clones and lacks some. This sample has 110,000 to 150,000 clones, with 75% found just once. The sequenced sample consisted of PBMCs. The receptors were sampled from a man aged 25 to 40 in good health and CMV-seronegative. Both conserved end residues are part of each CDR3. A D gene is named only where the DNA matches it firmly. Size is omitted from some rows. Given values are once, few, many or a class for expanded clones.

clone size	D gene	J gene	CDR3 length	V gene	CDR3 protein	CDR3 DNA
.	TRBD2	TRBJ2-1	12	TRBV10-2	CASSEGGDEQFF	TGCGCCAGCAGTGAGGGGGGGGATGAGCAGTTCTTC
few	TRBD2	TRBJ2-3	16	TRBV30	CAWSVLGGSGTDTQYF	TGTGCCTGGAGTGTACTCGGGGGGTCGGGGACAGATACGCAGTATTTT
.	.	TRBJ1-1	13	TRBV21-1	CASSLKKSAEAFF	TGTGCCAGCAGTTTAAAGAAGAGCGCTGAAGCTTTCTTT
.	TRBD1	TRBJ1-3	15	TRBV11-3	CASSDRGNSGNTIYF	TGTGCCAGCAGCGACAGGGGTAACTCTGGAAACACCATATATTTT
.	TRBD1	TRBJ2-5	15	TRBV7-8	CASSYRQGAGETQYF	TGTGCCAGCAGCTACCGACAGGGGGCCGGAGAGACCCAGTACTTC
.	TRBD2	TRBJ2-1	17	TRBV5-1	CASSWDVLSGGYNEQFF	TGCGCCAGCAGCTGGGATGTCTTGAGCGGGGGATACAATGAGCAGTTCTTC
once	.	TRBJ1-3	14	TRBV5-1	CASSLASSGNTIYF	TGCGCCAGCAGCTTGGCCTCCTCTGGAAACACCATATATTTT
.	.	TRBJ2-1	13	TRBV4-1	CASSQDPNNEQFF	TGCGCCAGCAGCCAAGACCCCAACAATGAGCAGTTCTTC
once	.	TRBJ2-1	11	TRBV21-1	CASGLANEQFF	TGTGCCAGCGGACTGGCCAATGAGCAGTTCTTC
few	.	TRBJ2-7	13	TRBV15	CATSRDTSYEQYF	TGTGCCACCAGCAGGGACACGTCCTACGAGCAGTACTTC
.	.	TRBJ2-2	15	TRBV5-5	CASSLGLVSPGELFF	TGTGCCAGCAGCTTGGGACTAGTGAGCCCAGGGGAGCTGTTTTTT
.	TRBD2	TRBJ2-7	14	TRBV7-2	CASSFQRGAYEQYF	TGTGCCAGCAGCTTCCAGCGGGGCGCCTACGAGCAGTACTTC
once	.	TRBJ2-2	15	TRBV19	CASRIQAANTGELFF	TGTGCCAGTAGAATTCAGGCCGCGAACACCGGGGAGCTGTTTTTT
few	.	TRBJ1-5	14	TRBV15	CATGGGLRNQPQHF	TGTGCCACCGGGGGGGGTCTAAGAAATCAGCCCCAGCATTTT
few	TRBD2	TRBJ2-7	15	TRBV6-5	CASRKTSGSDYEQYF	TGTGCCAGCAGAAAGACTAGCGGGTCAGACTACGAGCAGTACTTC
.	TRBD2	TRBJ2-5	16	TRBV11-3	CASSRGTSGWRETQYF	TGTGCCAGCAGCCGAGGGACTAGCGGGTGGCGGGAGACCCAGTACTTC
.	.	TRBJ2-3	16	TRBV6-5	CASSFMGLQGTDTQYF	TGTGCCAGCAGTTTCATGGGACTGCAAGGAACAGATACGCAGTATTTT
.	TRBD1	TRBJ1-4	16	TRBV5-1	CASSPSDRGRIEKLFF	TGCGCCAGCAGCCCGAGCGACAGGGGGCGGATTGAAAAACTGTTTTTT
.	.	TRBJ2-1	14	TRBV6-5	CASSYSISYNEQFF	TGTGCCAGCAGTTACTCTATCTCCTACAATGAGCAGTTCTTC
.	.	TRBJ2-1	13	TRBV13	CASTMRSYNEQFF	TGTGCCAGCACCATGAGGTCCTACAATGAGCAGTTCTTC
few	.	TRBJ1-2	18	TRBV10-1	CASSESTKAQDTNYGYTF	TGCGCCAGCAGTGAGTCGACCAAGGCTCAGGACACTAACTATGGCTACACCTTC
.	.	TRBJ2-1	19	TRBV5-7	CASSSETTGPLESYNEQFF	TGTGCCAGCAGCTCCGAAACCACAGGGCCCTTGGAATCCTACAATGAGCAGTTCTTC
.	TRBD2	TRBJ2-1	15	TRBV9	CASSVGGGRANEQFF	TGTGCCAGCAGCGTAGGTGGCGGGAGGGCCAATGAGCAGTTCTTC
.	.	TRBJ2-1	15	TRBV27	CASSLGGVLQNEQFF	TGTGCCAGCAGTTTAGGCGGGGTCCTCCAGAATGAGCAGTTCTTC
.	TRBD1	TRBJ2-1	18	TRBV9	CASSVWGQGVGERNEQFF	TGTGCCAGCAGCGTTTGGGGGCAGGGGGTGGGAGAGAGGAATGAGCAGTTCTTC
.	.	TRBJ2-2	17	TRBV9	CASSVGPQGGNTGELFF	TGTGCCAGCAGCGTAGGGCCGCAAGGGGGAAACACCGGGGAGCTGTTTTTT
.	.	TRBJ1-1	14	TRBV5-5	CASSHSGGSTEAFF	TGTGCCAGCAGCCACTCCGGGGGTAGCACTGAAGCTTTCTTT
.	TRBD1	TRBJ1-2	13	TRBV30	CAWSVTGGNGYTF	TGTGCCTGGAGTGTTACAGGGGGTAATGGCTACACCTTC
.	TRBD1	TRBJ1-2	15	TRBV5-1	CASSAHRGAEYGYTF	TGCGCCAGCAGCGCCCACAGGGGCGCGGAGTATGGCTACACCTTC
few	.	TRBJ1-5	13	TRBV6-5	CASSYLPPTAQHF	TGTGCCAGCAGTTACCTACCCCCCACAGCACAGCATTTT
.	.	TRBJ1-1	14	TRBV7-2	CASRISGSNTEAFF	TGTGCCAGCAGAATCTCGGGGTCGAACACTGAAGCTTTCTTT
once	.	TRBJ1-2	13	TRBV27	CASSSLGHDGYTF	TGTGCCAGCAGTTCTTTGGGACATGACGGCTACACCTTC
.	TRBD2	TRBJ2-7	15	TRBV6-1	CASRGRGGVFDEQYF	TGTGCCAGCAGGGGCCGGGGGGGGGTGTTCGACGAGCAGTACTTC
.	TRBD1	TRBJ1-5	17	TRBV2	CASSLGTGGISNQPQHF	TGTGCCAGCAGTCTCGGGACAGGGGGCATCAGCAATCAGCCCCAGCATTTT
.	.	TRBJ1-5	13	TRBV29-1	CSALTDTTQPQHF	TGCAGCGCCCTTACGGACACAACTCAGCCCCAGCATTTT
.	TRBD1	TRBJ2-7	15	TRBV7-9	CASRPLRDSFYEQYF	TGTGCCAGCAGGCCCCTCCGGGACAGTTTTTACGAGCAGTACTTC
once	.	TRBJ2-1	16	TRBV10-1	CASSGALRESYNEQFF	TGCGCCAGCAGTGGAGCCCTCCGGGAGTCCTACAATGAGCAGTTCTTC
.	TRBD2	TRBJ2-7	16	TRBV5-4	CASSGGTSGTIYEQYF	TGTGCCAGCAGCGGCGGGACTAGCGGGACTATCTACGAGCAGTACTTC
.	TRBD1	TRBJ1-5	14	TRBV18	CASSETGADQPQHF	TGTGCCAGCTCAGAGACAGGGGCAGATCAGCCCCAGCATTTT
.	TRBD2	TRBJ2-1	15	TRBV5-4	CASSRLAGLYNEQFF	TGTGCCAGCAGCCGACTAGCGGGGCTATACAATGAGCAGTTCTTC
once	TRBD1	TRBJ2-7	15	TRBV5-1	CASSVQGLDGDEQYF	TGCGCCAGCAGCGTACAGGGGCTTGACGGGGACGAGCAGTACTTC
.	TRBD1	TRBJ1-2	17	TRBV7-3	CASSLGGTGKANYGYTF	TGTGCCAGCAGCCTAGGGGGGACAGGGAAGGCTAACTATGGCTACACCTTC
.	TRBD1	TRBJ2-7	14	TRBV19	CASKYGTGAYEQYF	TGTGCCAGTAAGTATGGGACAGGGGCCTACGAGCAGTACTTC
once	.	TRBJ1-2	14	TRBV5-4	CASSLQGRDYGYTF	TGTGCCAGCAGCTTGCAGGGGCGCGATTATGGCTACACCTTC
.	.	TRBJ1-5	16	TRBV19	CASSINFRTHNQPQHF	TGTGCCAGTAGTATTAATTTTCGGACACATAATCAGCCCCAGCATTTT
.	.	TRBJ2-3	14	TRBV16	CASSRGDLRDTQYF	TGTGCCAGCAGCCGGGGGGACCTCAGGGATACGCAGTATTTT
once	.	TRBJ1-2	17	TRBV25-1	CASSQPTAGGADYGYTF	TGTGCCAGCAGTCAACCCACCGCGGGGGGAGCGGACTATGGCTACACCTTC
.	.	TRBJ2-7	14	TRBV7-8	CASKYGDTAYEQYF	TGTGCCAGCAAGTACGGGGATACGGCCTACGAGCAGTACTTC
.	TRBD2	TRBJ2-7	15	TRBV10-2	CASSRLAGDTSEQYF	TGCGCCAGCAGTCGACTAGCGGGAGATACGTCCGAGCAGTACTTC
few	TRBD1	TRBJ2-7	12	TRBV11-2	CASGLRGLEQYF	TGTGCCAGTGGACTCAGGGGGCTCGAGCAGTACTTC
.	TRBD1	TRBJ2-2	15	TRBV19	CASSVRGRETGELFF	TGTGCCAGTAGCGTTAGGGGGCGTGAGACCGGGGAGCTGTTTTTT
.	.	TRBJ1-6	12	TRBV28	CASRRTYSPLHF	TGTGCCAGCAGGCGGACTTATTCACCCCTCCACTTT
.	.	TRBJ2-5	16	TRBV9	CASSVGPTSIQETQYF	TGTGCCAGCAGCGTAGGGCCCACTAGCATCCAAGAGACCCAGTACTTC
.	TRBD1	TRBJ1-1	13	TRBV10-1	CASNRGPNTEAFF	TGCGCCAGTAACAGGGGGCCCAACACTGAAGCTTTCTTT
.	TRBD1	TRBJ2-7	14	TRBV7-2	CPPRTGGRDYEQYF	TGTCCCCCGCGGACAGGGGGCCGGGACTACGAGCAGTACTTC
.	.	TRBJ2-3	15	TRBV30	CAWSVRGAFFDTQYF	TGTGCCTGGAGTGTACGTGGGGCGTTCTTCGATACGCAGTATTTT
.	.	TRBJ2-1	13	TRBV6-5	CASRLGLFNEQFF	TGTGCCAGCAGGCTCGGACTTTTCAATGAGCAGTTCTTC